This T cell receptor (beta chain) was recorded in a study of metastatic and nonmetastatic thyroid tumors. Study-wide results and caveats: Malignant thyroid tumors reportedly had TCR beta diversity that was significantly higher than in benign nodules, in blood and tumor.

Every patient was untreated before thyroid surgery. TCRdb re-called the PCR reads through MiXCR. Among roughly 12,000 clones listed, around a fifth were seen once. Judged by abundance, this clone is medium-sized. The antigen is unknown. The V end was cut by 1 base, the J end by 4 bases, with 9 bases between. The CDR3 loop spans 13 amino acids. CDR1 and CDR2 (germline): SGHRS, YFSETQ. The J gene is TRBJ2-7, the V gene TRBV5-1, with a possible D match to TRBD2 (5 bases). This receptor was taken from a female donor with papillary thyroid cancer or a benign thyroid nodule (not recorded which). Some clones in this sample may be carry-over from other donors' samples. The sample comprised adjacent normal tissue. CDR3 DNA: TGCGCCAGCAGCTTGAGCGGCCCTTACGAGCAGTACTTC. As protein: CASSLSGPYEQYF.